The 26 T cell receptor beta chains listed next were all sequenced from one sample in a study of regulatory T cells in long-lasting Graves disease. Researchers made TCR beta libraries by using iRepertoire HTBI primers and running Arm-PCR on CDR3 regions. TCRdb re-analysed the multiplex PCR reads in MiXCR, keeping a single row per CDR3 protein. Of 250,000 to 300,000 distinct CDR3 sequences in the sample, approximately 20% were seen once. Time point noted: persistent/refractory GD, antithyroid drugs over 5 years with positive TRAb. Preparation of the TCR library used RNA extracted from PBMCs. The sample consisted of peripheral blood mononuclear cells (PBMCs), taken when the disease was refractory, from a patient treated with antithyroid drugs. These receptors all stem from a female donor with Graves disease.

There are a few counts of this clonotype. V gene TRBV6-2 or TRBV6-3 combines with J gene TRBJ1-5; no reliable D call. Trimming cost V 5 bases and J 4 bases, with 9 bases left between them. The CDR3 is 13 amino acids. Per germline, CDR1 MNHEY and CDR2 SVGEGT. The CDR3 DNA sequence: TGTGCCAGCAGTGGGCAGGATAATCAGCCCCAGCATTTT. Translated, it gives CASSGQDNQPQHF.

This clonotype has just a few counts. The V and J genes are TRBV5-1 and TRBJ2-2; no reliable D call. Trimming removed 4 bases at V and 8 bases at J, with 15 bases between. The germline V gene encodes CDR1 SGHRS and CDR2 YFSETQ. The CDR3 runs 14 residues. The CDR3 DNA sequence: TGCGCCAGCAGCAACAGCAACACCGGTGGGGAGCTGTTTTTT. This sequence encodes CASSNSNTGGELFF. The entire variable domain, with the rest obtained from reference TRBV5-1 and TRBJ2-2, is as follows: KAGVTQTPRYLIKTRGQQVTLSCSPISGHRSVSWYQQTPGQGLQFLFEYFSETQRNKGNFPGRFSGRQFSNSRSEMNVSTLELGDSALYLCASSNSNTGGELFFGEGSRLTVL.

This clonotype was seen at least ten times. The CDR3 DNA follows: TGTGCCAGCAGCGTAGGTCGGGTCCTCAACTATGGCTACACCTTC. Encoded protein: CASSVGRVLNYGYTF. This rearrangement joins TRBV9 to TRBJ1-2, with D unclear. Trimming took 0 bases from V and 2 from J, leaving 11 bases between them. Per the germline V gene, CDR1 is SGDLS and CDR2 is YYNGEE. The CDR3 covers 15 residues.

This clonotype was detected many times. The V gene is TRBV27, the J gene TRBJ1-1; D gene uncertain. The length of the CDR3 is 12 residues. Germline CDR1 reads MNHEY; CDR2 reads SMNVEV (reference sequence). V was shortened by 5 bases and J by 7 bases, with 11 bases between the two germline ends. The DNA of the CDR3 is TGTGCCAGCAGTCCACGAGCGGGTGAAGCTTTCTTT. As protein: CASSPRAGEAFF.

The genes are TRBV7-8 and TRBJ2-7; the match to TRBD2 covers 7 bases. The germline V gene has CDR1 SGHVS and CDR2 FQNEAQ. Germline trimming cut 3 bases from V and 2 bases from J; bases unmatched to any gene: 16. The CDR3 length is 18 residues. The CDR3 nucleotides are TGTGCCAGCAGCTTCCCGCGGGGTCTTAGCGGGTTTACCTACGAGCAGTACTTC. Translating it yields CASSFPRGLSGFTYEQYF.

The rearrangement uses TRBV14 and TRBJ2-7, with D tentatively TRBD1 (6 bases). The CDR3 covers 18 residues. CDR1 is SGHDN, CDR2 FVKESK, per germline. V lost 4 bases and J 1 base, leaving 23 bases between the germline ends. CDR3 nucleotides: TGTGCCAGCAGCCCGCGTCGGGTCACTAGGGGGAATTCCTACGAGCAGTACTTC. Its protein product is CASSPRRVTRGNSYEQYF.

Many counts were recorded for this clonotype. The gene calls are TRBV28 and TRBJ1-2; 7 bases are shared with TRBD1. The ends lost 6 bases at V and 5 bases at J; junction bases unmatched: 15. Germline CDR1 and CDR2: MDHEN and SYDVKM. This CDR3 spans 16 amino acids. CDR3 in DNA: TGTGCCAGCAGCCAACATATAGGTCAGGGGGTATATGGCTACACCTTC. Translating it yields CASSQHIGQGVYGYTF.

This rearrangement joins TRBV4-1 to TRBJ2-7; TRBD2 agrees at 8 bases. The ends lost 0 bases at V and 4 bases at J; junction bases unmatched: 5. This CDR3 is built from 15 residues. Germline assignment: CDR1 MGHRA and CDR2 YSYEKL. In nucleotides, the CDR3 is TGCGCCAGCAGCCAAGAGCTAGCGGGCAGTTACGAGCAGTACTTC. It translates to CASSQELAGSYEQYF.

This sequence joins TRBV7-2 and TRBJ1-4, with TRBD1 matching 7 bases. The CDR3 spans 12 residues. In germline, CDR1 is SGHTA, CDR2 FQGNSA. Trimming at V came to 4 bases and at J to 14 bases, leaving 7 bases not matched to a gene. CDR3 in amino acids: CASSSSTGRLFF. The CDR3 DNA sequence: TGTGCCAGCAGCTCCTCGACAGGGAGGCTGTTTTTT.

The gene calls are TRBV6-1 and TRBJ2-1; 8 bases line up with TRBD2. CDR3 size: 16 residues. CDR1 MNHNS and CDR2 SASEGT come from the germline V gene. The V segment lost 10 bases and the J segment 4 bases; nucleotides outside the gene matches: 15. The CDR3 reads CATTERRREVYNEQFF. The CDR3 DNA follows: TGTGCCACCACCGAGCGTAGGCGGGAGGTTTACAATGAGCAGTTCTTC.

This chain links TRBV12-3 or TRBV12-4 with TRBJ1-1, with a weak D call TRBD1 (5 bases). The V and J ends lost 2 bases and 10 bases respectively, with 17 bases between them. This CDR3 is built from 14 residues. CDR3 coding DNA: TGTGCCAGCAGTTTATCAGAAAGGGGAACCCGAGCTTTCTTT. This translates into CASSLSERGTRAFF.

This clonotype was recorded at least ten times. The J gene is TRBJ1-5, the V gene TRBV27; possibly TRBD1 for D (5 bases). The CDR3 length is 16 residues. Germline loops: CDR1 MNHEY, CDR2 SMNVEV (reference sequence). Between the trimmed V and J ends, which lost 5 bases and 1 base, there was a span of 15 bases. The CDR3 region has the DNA TGTGCCAGCAGTCTTCTGGGGCCTAGGAGCAATCAGCCCCAGCATTTT. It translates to CASSLLGPRSNQPQHF.

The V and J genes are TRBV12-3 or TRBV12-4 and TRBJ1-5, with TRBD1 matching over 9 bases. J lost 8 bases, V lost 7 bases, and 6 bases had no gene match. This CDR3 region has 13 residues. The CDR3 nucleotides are TGTGCCAGCAACCGGGGACAGGGAGAGCCCCAGCATTTT. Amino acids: CASNRGQGEPQHF.

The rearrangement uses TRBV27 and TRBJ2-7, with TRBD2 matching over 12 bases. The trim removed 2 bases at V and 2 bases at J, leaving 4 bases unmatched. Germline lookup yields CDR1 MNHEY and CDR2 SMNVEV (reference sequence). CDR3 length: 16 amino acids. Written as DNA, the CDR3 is TGTGCCAGCAGTTTAGGCCGACTAGCGGGAGCCTACGAGCAGTACTTC. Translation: CASSLGRLAGAYEQYF.

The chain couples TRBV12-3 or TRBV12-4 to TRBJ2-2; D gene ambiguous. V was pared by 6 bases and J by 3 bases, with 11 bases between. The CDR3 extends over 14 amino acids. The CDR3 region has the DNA TGTGCCAGCAGCCATTACGCGGACACCGGGGAGCTGTTTTTT. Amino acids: CASSHYADTGELFF.

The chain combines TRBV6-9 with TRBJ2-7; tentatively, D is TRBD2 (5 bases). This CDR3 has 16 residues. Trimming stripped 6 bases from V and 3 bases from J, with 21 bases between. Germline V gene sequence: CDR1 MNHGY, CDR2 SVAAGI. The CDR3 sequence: CASSYRASRTLYEQYF. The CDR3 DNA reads TGTGCCAGCAGCTATCGGGCTAGCAGGACCCTCTACGAGCAGTACTTC.

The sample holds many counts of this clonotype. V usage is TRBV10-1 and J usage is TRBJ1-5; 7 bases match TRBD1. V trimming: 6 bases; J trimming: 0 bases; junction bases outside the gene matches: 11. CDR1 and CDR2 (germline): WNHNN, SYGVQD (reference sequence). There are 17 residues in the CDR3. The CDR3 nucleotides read TGCGCCAGCAGCAGTCCGGGACAGAAATATAGCAATCAGCCCCAGCATTTT. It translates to CASSSPGQKYSNQPQHF.

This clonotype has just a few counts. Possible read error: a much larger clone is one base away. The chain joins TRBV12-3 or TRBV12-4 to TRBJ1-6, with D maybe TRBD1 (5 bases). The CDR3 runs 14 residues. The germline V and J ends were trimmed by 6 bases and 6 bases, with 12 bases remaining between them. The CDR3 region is CASSRDGLNSPLHF. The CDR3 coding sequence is TGTGCCAGCAGCCGGGACGGCCTTAATTCACCCCTCCACTTT.

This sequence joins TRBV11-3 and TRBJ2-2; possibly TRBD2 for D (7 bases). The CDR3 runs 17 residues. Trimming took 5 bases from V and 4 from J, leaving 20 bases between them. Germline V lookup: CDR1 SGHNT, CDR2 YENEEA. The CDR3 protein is CASSPLAPAGATGELFF. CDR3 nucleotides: TGTGCCAGCAGCCCATTGGCCCCTGCGGGGGCCACCGGGGAGCTGTTTTTT.

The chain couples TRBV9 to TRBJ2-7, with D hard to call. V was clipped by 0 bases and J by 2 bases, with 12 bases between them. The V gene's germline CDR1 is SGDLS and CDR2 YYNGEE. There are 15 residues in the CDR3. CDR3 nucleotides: TGTGCCAGCAGCGTAGGGTGGGCCACCACCTACGAGCAGTACTTC. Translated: CASSVGWATTYEQYF.

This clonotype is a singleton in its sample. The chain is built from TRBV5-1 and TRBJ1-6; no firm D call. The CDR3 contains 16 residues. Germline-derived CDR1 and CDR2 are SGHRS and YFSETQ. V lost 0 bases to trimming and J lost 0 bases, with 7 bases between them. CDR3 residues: CASSLGTSSYNSPLHF. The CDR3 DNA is TGCGCCAGCAGCTTGGGGACTAGCTCCTATAATTCACCCCTCCACTTT.

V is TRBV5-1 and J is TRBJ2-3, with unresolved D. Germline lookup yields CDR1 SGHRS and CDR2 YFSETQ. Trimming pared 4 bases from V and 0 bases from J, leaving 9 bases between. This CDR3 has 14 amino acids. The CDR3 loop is CASSRPTSTDTQYF. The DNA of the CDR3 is TGCGCCAGCAGCCGTCCTACTAGCACAGATACGCAGTATTTT.

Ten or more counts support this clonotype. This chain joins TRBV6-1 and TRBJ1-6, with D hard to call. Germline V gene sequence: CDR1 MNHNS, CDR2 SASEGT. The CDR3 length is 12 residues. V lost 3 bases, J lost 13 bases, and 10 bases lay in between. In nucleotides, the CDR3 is TGTGCCAGCAGTGATGGCGGCCTCCCCCTCCACTTT. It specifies CASSDGGLPLHF.

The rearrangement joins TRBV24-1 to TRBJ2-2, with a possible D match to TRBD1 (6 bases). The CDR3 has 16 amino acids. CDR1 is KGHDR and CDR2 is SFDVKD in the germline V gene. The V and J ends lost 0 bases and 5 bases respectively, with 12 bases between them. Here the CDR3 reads CATSDLQGTATGELFF. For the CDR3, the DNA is TGTGCCACCAGTGATTTGCAGGGGACCGCTACCGGGGAGCTGTTTTTT.

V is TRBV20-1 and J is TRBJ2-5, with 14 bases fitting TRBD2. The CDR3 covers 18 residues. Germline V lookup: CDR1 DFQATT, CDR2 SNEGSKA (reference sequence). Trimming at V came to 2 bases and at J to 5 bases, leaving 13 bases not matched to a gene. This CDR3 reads CSARSTGLAGVFVETQYF. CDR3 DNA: TGCAGTGCTAGATCGACGGGACTAGCGGGAGTTTTCGTTGAGACCCAGTACTTC.

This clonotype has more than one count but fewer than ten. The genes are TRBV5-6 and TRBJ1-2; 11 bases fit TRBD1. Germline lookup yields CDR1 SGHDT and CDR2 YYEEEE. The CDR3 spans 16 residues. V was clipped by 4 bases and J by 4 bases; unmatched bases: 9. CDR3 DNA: TGTGCCAGCAGCCCTGGGACAGGGGGTTTGGGCTATGGCTACACCTTC. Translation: CASSPGTGGLGYGYTF.